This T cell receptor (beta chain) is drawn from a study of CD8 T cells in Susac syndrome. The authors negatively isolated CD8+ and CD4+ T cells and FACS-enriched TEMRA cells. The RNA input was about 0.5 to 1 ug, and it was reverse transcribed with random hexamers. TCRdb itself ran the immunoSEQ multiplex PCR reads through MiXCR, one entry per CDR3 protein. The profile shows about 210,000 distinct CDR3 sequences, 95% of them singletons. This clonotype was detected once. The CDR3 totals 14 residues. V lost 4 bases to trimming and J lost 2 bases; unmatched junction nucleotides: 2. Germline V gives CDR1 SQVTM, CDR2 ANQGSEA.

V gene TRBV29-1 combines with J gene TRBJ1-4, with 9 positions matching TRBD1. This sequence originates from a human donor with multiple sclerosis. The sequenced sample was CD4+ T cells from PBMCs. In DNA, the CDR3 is TGCAGCGTTGGGGACAGGGTGACTAATGAAAAACTGTTTTTT. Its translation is CSVGDRVTNEKLFF.